The 27 T cell receptor beta chains below were found in one sample sequenced in a study of cytomegalovirus exposure and HLA in healthy donors. Vbeta (60) and Jbeta (13) primers were used in the PCR. The repertoire was sequenced with immunoSEQ multiplex PCR; TCRdb's copy has only in-frame clones and lacks some. This table holds 130,000 or so clones, 60% to 85% found once. Sequenced sample: PBMCs. The receptors stem from a female donor in good health and CMV-seropositive.

J is TRBJ2-1 and V is TRBV2; possible D gene TRBD2, 6 bases. Per the germline V gene, CDR1 is SNHLY and CDR2 is FYNNEI. This CDR3 is 13 amino acids long. V lost 10 bases and J lost 14, with 24 bases in between. This CDR3 reads CATQQTYAGWKFF. The CDR3 nucleotides read TGTGCCACCCAGCAGACGTATGCGGGATGGAAGTTCTTC. Using reference TRBV2 and TRBJ2-1 for the parts outside the CDR3, the full variable domain is EPEVTQTPSHQVTQMGQEVILRCVPISNHLYFYWYRQILGQKVEFLVSFYNNEISEKSEIFDDQFSVERPDGSNFTLKIRSTKLEDSAMYFCATQQTYAGWKFFGPGTRLTVL.

The V gene is TRBV19, the J gene TRBJ2-7; 7 bases agree with TRBD1. The J segment lost 7 bases and the V segment lost 3 bases, leaving 6 bases of the junction unmatched. This CDR3 is built from 13 residues. CDR1 and CDR2 (germline): LNHDA, SQIVND (reference sequence). The CDR3 here is CASSMDRLGEQYF. The CDR3, as DNA: TGTGCCAGTAGTATGGACAGGCTGGGGGAGCAGTACTTC.

This chain uses TRBV7-3 with TRBJ2-3, with D perhaps TRBD2 (6 bases). There are 15 residues in the CDR3. V lost 1 base and J lost 3, with 11 bases in between. Germline V gene sequence: CDR1 SGHTA, CDR2 FQGTGA. CDR3 region: CASSLMGSGTDTQYF. The CDR3 nucleotides are TGTGCCAGCAGCTTAATGGGGAGCGGGACAGATACGCAGTATTTT.

The J gene is TRBJ2-1, the V gene TRBV19; 11 nucleotides agree with TRBD2. V lost 3 bases and J lost 0; bases outside the gene matches: 13. The CDR3 loop spans 20 amino acids. CDR1 LNHDA and CDR2 SQIVND come from the germline V gene (reference sequence). The chain's CDR3 is CASSMILAGGRINSYNEQFF. CDR3 coding DNA: TGTGCCAGTAGTATGATCCTAGCGGGGGGCCGGATAAACTCCTACAATGAGCAGTTCTTC.

The gene calls are TRBV6-1 and TRBJ2-5; 15 nucleotides agree with TRBD2. The J call may be faulty, since TRBJ2-7 better matches the DNA end. Germline assignment: CDR1 MNHNS and CDR2 SASEGT. The CDR3 consists of 15 residues. CDR3 region: CASAPGTSGRYEQYF. Written as DNA, the CDR3 is TGTGCCAGCGCGCCCGGGACTAGCGGGAGGTACGAGCAGTACTTC.

The V and J genes are TRBV6-6 and TRBJ1-5; perhaps TRBD1 as D (6 bases). V was trimmed by 5 bases and J by 5 bases, leaving 10 bases between them. Looked up from germline, CDR1 is MNHNY and CDR2 is SVGAGI (reference sequence). This CDR3 spans 13 amino acids. The CDR3 reads CASSRAGDQPQHF. DNA of the CDR3: TGTGCCAGCAGTCGGGCAGGGGATCAGCCCCAGCATTTT.

This chain joins TRBV2 and TRBJ2-7; 8 bases match TRBD2. In germline, CDR1 is SNHLY, CDR2 FYNNEI. Trimming at V came to 6 bases and at J to 4 bases, leaving 11 bases not matched to a gene. The CDR3 contains 15 residues. The CDR3 DNA is TGTGCCAGCAGCCTACTAGCGGAGGTTACGTACGAGCAGTACTTC. Amino acid sequence: CASSLLAEVTYEQYF.

The rearrangement uses TRBV6-5 and TRBJ1-1, with a possible D match to TRBD1 (6 bases). Trimming left V 4 bases short and J 4 bases short, with 19 bases between. CDR1 MNHEY and CDR2 SVGAGI come from the germline V gene. CDR3 length: 16 amino acids. CDR3 in amino acids: CASSSPWGLGGTEAFF. In nucleotides, the CDR3 is TGTGCCAGCAGTTCCCCTTGGGGGCTAGGAGGCACTGAAGCTTTCTTT.

The CDR3 DNA reads as TGTGCCATCAGTGCCGGGACAGGGGAATACGAGCAGTACTTC. Its protein product is CAISAGTGEYEQYF. The rearrangement joins TRBV10-3 to TRBJ2-7, with 10 bases identical to TRBD1. CDR1 is ENHRY and CDR2 is SYGVKD in the germline V gene. CDR3 length equals 14 residues. With V trimmed by 4 bases and J by 4 bases, 4 bases remained unmatched.

The CDR3, as DNA: TGTGCCAGCAGCCCTGGGACACAAGAGACCCAGTACTTC. Its protein is CASSPGTQETQYF. This rearrangement joins TRBV25-1 to TRBJ2-5, with a weak D call TRBD1 (6 bases). Looked up from germline, CDR1 is MGHDK and CDR2 is SYGVNS. The CDR3 spans 13 residues. Trimming removed 6 bases at V and 2 bases at J, with 10 bases between.

The chain combines TRBV7-6 with TRBJ2-7; 11 bases line up with TRBD2. With 1 base clipped from V and 2 bases from J, the junction kept 7 bases outside the gene matches. The CDR3 length is 17 residues. Per the germline V gene, CDR1 is SGHVS and CDR2 is FNYEAQ. The CDR3 is CASSLGEVAGGTYEQYF. CDR3 sequence (DNA): TGTGCCAGCAGCTTAGGGGAGGTAGCGGGAGGGACCTACGAGCAGTACTTC.

The chain joins TRBV25-1 to TRBJ2-7; D might be TRBD2 (6 bases). The CDR3 totals 12 residues. From germline, CDR1 is MGHDK and CDR2 SYGVNS. Trimming pared 9 bases from V and 3 bases from J, leaving 12 bases between. DNA for the CDR3: TGTGCCAGTAGCGGACGGATCTACGAGCAGTACTTC. Amino acid sequence: CASSGRIYEQYF.

The chain joins TRBV18 to TRBJ1-2; 9 bases are a match to TRBD1. Germline values: CDR1 KGHSH, CDR2 LQKENI. J gave up 8 bases and V 4 bases, and 11 bases lay outside the gene matches. The CDR3 is made up of 15 amino acids. The CDR3 DNA sequence: TGTGCCAGCTCACTGACCCAGGACAGGGGCTACGGCTACACCTTC. Translation: CASSLTQDRGYGYTF.

The J gene is TRBJ2-2, the V gene TRBV30; 10 bases match TRBD2. This CDR3 contains 15 residues. Trimming removed 5 bases from V and 3 bases from J; junction bases left unmatched: 6. CDR1 is GTSNPN, CDR2 SVGIG, per germline (reference sequence). The CDR3 DNA is TGTGCCTGGGGGGGGCTAGCGGGGGACACCGGGGAGCTGTTTTTT. Translated, it gives CAWGGLAGDTGELFF.

The chain is built from TRBV29-1 and TRBJ2-2, with a weak D call TRBD1 (5 bases). Trimming left V 4 bases short and J 5 bases short, with 11 bases between. The CDR3 extends over 13 amino acids. Germline V gives CDR1 SQVTM, CDR2 ANQGSEA. The DNA for the CDR3 is TGCAGCGTTGGCAGGGAAGTGACCGGGGAGCTGTTTTTT. Encoded protein: CSVGREVTGELFF.

The chain has TRBV11-2 and TRBJ1-5, with 7 bases that match TRBD1. V was pared by 5 bases and J by 4 bases, with 8 bases of the junction left unmatched. The CDR3 extends over 15 amino acids. The germline V gene has CDR1 SGHAT and CDR2 FQNNGV. For the CDR3, the DNA is TGTGCCAGCAGCCTAGCTGGGACAGCTAATCAGCCCCAGCATTTT. Protein product: CASSLAGTANQPQHF.

The genes are TRBV7-3 and TRBJ2-1; 8 bases align to TRBD2. The CDR3 is 15 residues long. Looked up from germline, CDR1 is SGHTA and CDR2 is FQGTGA. Unmatched junction bases numbered 0, after V lost 0 bases and J lost 2 bases. As DNA, the CDR3 is TGTGCCAGCAGCTTAACGCGGGAGGCCTACAATGAGCAGTTCTTC. Residues: CASSLTREAYNEQFF.

V usage is TRBV18 and J usage is TRBJ2-5; perhaps TRBD1 as D (5 bases). V was clipped by 5 bases and J by 1 base, with 11 bases between them. CDR3 length: 14 residues. The germline V gene encodes CDR1 KGHSH and CDR2 LQKENI. CDR3 bases: TGTGCCAGCTCAGTCAGGGTAACCCAAGAGACCCAGTACTTC. Amino acid sequence: CASSVRVTQETQYF.

This chain uses TRBV5-4 with TRBJ2-5, with TRBD2 identical over 7 bases. V lost 4 bases to trimming and J lost 2 bases; unmatched junction nucleotides: 5. This CDR3 is 14 amino acids long. Germline-derived CDR1 and CDR2 are SGHNT and YYREEE (reference sequence). This CDR3 reads CASSNPGGQETQYF. The DNA of the CDR3 is TGTGCCAGCAGCAATCCCGGGGGGCAAGAGACCCAGTACTTC.

V is TRBV5-4 and J is TRBJ2-5, with 8 bases identical to TRBD1. V was clipped by 2 bases and J by 1 base; unmatched bases: 4. Germline V gene sequence: CDR1 SGHNT, CDR2 YYREEE (reference sequence). This CDR3 contains 15 residues. Here the CDR3 reads CASSFRDRTQETQYF. The CDR3 nucleotides are TGTGCCAGCAGCTTTCGGGACAGGACCCAAGAGACCCAGTACTTC.

The CDR3 DNA sequence: TGCGCCAGCAGCTCGACTAGCGGGACGAGCTCCTACAATGAGCAGTTCTTC. As protein: CASSSTSGTSSYNEQFF. The rearrangement joins TRBV5-1 to TRBJ2-1; the match to TRBD2 covers 11 bases. Germline loops: CDR1 SGHRS, CDR2 YFSETQ. CDR3 size: 17 residues. V shed 3 bases and J 0 bases; nucleotides not matched to a gene: 5.

This rearrangement joins TRBV29-1 to TRBJ2-2; D possibly corresponds to TRBD2 (6 bases). This CDR3 comprises 13 residues. CDR1 SQVTM and CDR2 ANQGSEA come from the germline V gene. V was trimmed by 5 bases and J by 4 bases, leaving 11 bases between them. In DNA form, the CDR3 reads TGCAGCGTTCCGGGACTCTCCACCGGGGAGCTGTTTTTT. Residues: CSVPGLSTGELFF.

In its sample, this clone was seen a few times. The genes are TRBV9 and TRBJ1-1, with D possibly TRBD1 on 6 matching bases. Germline CDR1 is SGDLS and CDR2 is YYNGEE. Trimming cost V 0 bases and J 3 bases, with 6 bases left between them. The CDR3 length is 13 residues. The CDR3 nucleotides read TGTGCCAGCAGCGTAGGACAGGACACTGAAGCTTTCTTT. Residues: CASSVGQDTEAFF.

V gene TRBV7-3 combines with J gene TRBJ2-5, with D possibly matching TRBD2 (6 bases). Per the germline V gene, CDR1 is SGHTA and CDR2 is FQGTGA. The CDR3 is 15 residues long. Trimming cost V 4 bases and J 1 base, with 13 bases left between them. The CDR3 DNA follows: TGTGCCAGCAGCTCCTTGGGACTCCCCCAAGAGACCCAGTACTTC. It encodes CASSSLGLPQETQYF.

The CDR3 nucleotides are TGTGCCAGCAGCTTGACTAGCGGGAGTATGGAGACCCAGTACTTC. It specifies CASSLTSGSMETQYF. The rearrangement links TRBV7-6 to TRBJ2-5; TRBD2 matches 12 bases. This CDR3 is built from 15 residues. Germline CDR1 is SGHVS and CDR2 is FNYEAQ. The ends lost 3 bases at V and 5 bases at J; junction bases unmatched: 4.

This chain uses TRBV10-3 with TRBJ2-1; weak D call: TRBD2 (6 bases). Germline V gives CDR1 ENHRY, CDR2 SYGVKD. The CDR3 has 15 residues. V was clipped by 3 bases and J by 9 bases, with 18 bases between them. The chain's CDR3 is CAISDSRDWGSEQFF. The CDR3 DNA reads as TGTGCCATCAGTGATAGCCGGGACTGGGGTTCTGAGCAGTTCTTC.

In its sample, this clone was seen once. The rearrangement links TRBV2 to TRBJ1-5; no clear D. The ends were cut back, 5 bases at V and 0 bases at J, with 5 bases in the middle. CDR1 is SNHLY and CDR2 is FYNNEI in the germline V gene. This CDR3 spans 13 amino acids. The CDR3 spells CASSLDSNQPQHF. CDR3 sequence (DNA): TGTGCCAGCAGTCTAGATAGCAATCAGCCCCAGCATTTT.